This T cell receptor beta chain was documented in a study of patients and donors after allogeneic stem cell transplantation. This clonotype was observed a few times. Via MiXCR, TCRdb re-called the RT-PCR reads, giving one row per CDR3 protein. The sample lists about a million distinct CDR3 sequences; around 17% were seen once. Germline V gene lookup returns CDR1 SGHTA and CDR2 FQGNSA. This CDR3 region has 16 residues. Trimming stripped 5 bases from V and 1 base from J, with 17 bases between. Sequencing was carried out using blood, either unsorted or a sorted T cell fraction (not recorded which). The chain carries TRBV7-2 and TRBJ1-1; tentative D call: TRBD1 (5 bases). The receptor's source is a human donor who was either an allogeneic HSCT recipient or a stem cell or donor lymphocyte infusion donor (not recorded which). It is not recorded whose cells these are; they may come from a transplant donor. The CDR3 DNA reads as TGTGCCAGCAGCAACCCCCTGGGGGAGGGGAACACTGAAGCTTTCTTT. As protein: CASSNPLGEGNTEAFF.